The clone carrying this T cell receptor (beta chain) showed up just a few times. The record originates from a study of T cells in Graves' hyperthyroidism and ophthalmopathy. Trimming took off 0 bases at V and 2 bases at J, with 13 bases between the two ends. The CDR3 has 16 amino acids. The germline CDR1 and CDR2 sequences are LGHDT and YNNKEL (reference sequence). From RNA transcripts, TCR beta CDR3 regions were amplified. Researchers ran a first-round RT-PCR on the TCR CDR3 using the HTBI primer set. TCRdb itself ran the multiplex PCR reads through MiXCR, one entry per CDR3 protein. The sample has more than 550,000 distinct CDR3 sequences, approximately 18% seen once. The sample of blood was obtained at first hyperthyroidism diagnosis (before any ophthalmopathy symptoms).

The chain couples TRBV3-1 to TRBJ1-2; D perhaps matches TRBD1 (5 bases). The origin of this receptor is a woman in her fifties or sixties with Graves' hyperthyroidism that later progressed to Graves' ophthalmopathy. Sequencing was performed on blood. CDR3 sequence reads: CASSQDEGWENYGYTF. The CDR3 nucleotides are TGTGCCAGCAGCCAAGACGAGGGGTGGGAGAACTATGGCTACACCTTC.